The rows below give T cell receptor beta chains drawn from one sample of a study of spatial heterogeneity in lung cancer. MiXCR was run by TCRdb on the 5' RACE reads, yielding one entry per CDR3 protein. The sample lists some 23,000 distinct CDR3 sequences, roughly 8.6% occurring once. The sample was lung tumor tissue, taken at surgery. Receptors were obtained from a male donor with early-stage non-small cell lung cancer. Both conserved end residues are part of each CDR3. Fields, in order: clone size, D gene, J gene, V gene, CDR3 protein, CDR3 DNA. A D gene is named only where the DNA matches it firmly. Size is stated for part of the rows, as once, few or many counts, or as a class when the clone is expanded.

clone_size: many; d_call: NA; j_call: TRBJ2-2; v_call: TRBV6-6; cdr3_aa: CASYASSGTGELFF; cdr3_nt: TGTGCCAGTTATGCCTCGAGCGGCACCGGGGAGCTGTTTTTT
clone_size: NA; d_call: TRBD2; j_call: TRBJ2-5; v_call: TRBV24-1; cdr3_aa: CATMTSGGETQYF; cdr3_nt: TGTGCCACCATGACTAGCGGGGGCGAGACCCAGTACTTC
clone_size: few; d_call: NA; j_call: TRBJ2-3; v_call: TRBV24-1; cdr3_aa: CATSVYTGVDTQYF; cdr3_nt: TGTGCCACCAGTGTATATACGGGGGTAGATACGCAGTATTTT
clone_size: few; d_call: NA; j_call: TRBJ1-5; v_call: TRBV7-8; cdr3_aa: CASSLRNRLDNQPQHF; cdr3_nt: TGTGCCAGCAGCTTGAGGAACAGGCTGGACAATCAGCCCCAGCATTTT
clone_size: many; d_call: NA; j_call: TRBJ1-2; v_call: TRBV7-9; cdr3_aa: CASSLGVARNYGYTF; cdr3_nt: TGTGCCAGCAGCTTAGGGGTAGCCCGCAACTATGGCTACACCTTC
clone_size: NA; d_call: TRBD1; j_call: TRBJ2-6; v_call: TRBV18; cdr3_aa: CASSPSDRAGANVLTF; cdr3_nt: TGTGCCAGCTCACCATCCGACAGGGCCGGGGCCAACGTCCTGACTTTC
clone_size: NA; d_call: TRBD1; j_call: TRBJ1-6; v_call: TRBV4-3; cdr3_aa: CASSQTGGSPLYF; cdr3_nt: TGCGCCAGCAGCCAGACAGGGGGATCACCCCTCTACTTT
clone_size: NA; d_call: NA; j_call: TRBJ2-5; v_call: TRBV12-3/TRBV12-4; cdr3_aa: CASRSRETQYF; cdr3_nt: TGTGCCAGCAGAAGTAGAGAGACCCAGTACTTC
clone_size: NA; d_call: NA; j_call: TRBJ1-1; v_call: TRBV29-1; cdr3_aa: CSEIPGLGMNTEAFF; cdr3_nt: TGCAGCGAGATTCCGGGACTGGGAATGAACACTGAAGCTTTCTTT
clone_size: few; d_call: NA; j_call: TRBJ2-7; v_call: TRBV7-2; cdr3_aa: CASSFGHGISYEQYF; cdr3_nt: TGTGCCAGCAGCTTCGGCCACGGGATCTCCTACGAGCAGTACTTC
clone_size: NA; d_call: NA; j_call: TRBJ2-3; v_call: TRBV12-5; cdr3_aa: CASGPGVSTDTQYF; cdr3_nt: TGTGCTAGTGGCCCAGGGGTCTCCACAGATACGCAGTATTTT
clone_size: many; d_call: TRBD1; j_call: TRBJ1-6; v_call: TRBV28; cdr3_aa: CASGFRGARAGGSPLHF; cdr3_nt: TGTGCCAGCGGATTCCGCGGGGCAAGGGCAGGGGGTTCACCCCTCCACTTT
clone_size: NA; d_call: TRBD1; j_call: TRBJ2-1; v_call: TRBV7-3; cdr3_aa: CASATRDSSYNEQFF; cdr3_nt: TGTGCCAGCGCAACCAGGGACAGCTCCTACAATGAGCAGTTCTTC
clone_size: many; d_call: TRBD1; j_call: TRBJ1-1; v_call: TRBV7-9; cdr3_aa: CASSPGQAAFF; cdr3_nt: TGTGCCAGCAGCCCGGGACAGGCGGCTTTCTTT
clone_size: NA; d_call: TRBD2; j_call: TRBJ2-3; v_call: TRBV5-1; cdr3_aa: CASSSIAGGLADTQYF; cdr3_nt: TGCGCCAGCAGCTCCATAGCGGGGGGGCTGGCAGATACGCAGTATTTT
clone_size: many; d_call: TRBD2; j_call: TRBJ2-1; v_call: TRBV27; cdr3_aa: CASSGTSGAEGEQFF; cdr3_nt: TGTGCCAGCAGTGGGACTAGCGGGGCTGAGGGTGAGCAGTTCTTC
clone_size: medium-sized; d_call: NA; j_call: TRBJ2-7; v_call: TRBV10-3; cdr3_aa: CAISELLSEQYF; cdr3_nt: TGTGCCATCAGTGAGTTGCTCTCCGAGCAGTACTTC
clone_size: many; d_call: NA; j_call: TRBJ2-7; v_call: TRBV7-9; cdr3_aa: CASSGWDEQYF; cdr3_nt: TGTGCCAGCAGCGGGTGGGACGAGCAGTACTTC
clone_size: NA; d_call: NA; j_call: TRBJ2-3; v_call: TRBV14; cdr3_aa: CASSPRLEGTQYF; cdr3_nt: TGTGCCAGCAGCCCAAGACTGGAGGGTACGCAGTATTTT
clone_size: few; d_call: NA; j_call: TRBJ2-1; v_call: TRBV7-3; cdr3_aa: CASSSTANSYNEQFF; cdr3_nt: TGTGCCAGCAGCTCGACAGCGAACTCCTACAATGAGCAGTTCTTC
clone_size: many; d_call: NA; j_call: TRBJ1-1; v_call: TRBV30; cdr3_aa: CAWSTLRDITEAFF; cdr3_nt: TGTGCCTGGAGTACCCTAAGAGATATAACTGAAGCTTTCTTT
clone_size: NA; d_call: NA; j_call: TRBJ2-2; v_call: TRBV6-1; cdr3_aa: CASRWSGNTGELFF; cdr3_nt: TGTGCCAGCAGGTGGAGCGGCAACACCGGGGAGCTGTTTTTT
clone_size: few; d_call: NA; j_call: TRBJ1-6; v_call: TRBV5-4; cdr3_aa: CASSLWGADSPLHF; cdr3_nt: TGTGCCAGCAGCTTGTGGGGGGCGGATTCACCCCTCCACTTT
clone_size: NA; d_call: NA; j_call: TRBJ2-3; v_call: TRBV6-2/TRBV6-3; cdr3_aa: CASSDITDTQYF; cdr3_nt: TGTGCCAGCAGTGACATTACAGATACGCAGTATTTT
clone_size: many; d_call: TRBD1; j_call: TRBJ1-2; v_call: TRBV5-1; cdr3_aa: CASSLKAGTGSNYGYTF; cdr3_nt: TGCGCCAGCAGCTTGAAAGCAGGGACAGGGTCAAACTATGGCTACACCTTC
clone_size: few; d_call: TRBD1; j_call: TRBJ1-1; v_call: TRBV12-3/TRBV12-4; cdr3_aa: CASSPRDRTTEAFF; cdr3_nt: TGTGCCAGCAGTCCCCGGGACAGAACAACTGAAGCTTTCTTT
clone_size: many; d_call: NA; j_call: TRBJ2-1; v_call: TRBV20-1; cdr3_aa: CSAPRRAPRGHEQFF; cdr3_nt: TGCAGTGCCCCCAGGAGGGCACCTCGAGGGCATGAGCAGTTCTTC
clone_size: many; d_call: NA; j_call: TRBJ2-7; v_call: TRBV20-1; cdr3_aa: CSVPIEAGSREQYF; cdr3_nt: TGCAGTGTTCCCATCGAGGCGGGGAGCCGCGAGCAGTACTTC
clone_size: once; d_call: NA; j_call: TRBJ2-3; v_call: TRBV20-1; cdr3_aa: CSAGGELEPTDTQYF; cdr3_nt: TGCAGTGCCGGCGGGGAACTGGAACCCACAGATACGCAGTATTTT
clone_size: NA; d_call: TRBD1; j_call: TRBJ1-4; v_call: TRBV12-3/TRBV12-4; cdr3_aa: CASRGTAWNEKLFF; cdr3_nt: TGTGCCAGCAGGGGGACAGCATGGAATGAAAAACTGTTTTTT
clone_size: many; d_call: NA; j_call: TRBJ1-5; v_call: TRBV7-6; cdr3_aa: CASSPHPDQPQHF; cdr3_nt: TGTGCCAGCAGCCCTCACCCGGATCAGCCCCAGCATTTT
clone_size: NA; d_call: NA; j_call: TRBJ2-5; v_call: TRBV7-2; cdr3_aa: CASSPVGRETQYF; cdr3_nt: TGTGCCAGCAGCCCCGTCGGGCGGGAGACCCAGTACTTC
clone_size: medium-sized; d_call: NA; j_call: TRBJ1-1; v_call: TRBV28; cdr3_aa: CASSLTPGVEAFF; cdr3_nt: TGTGCCAGCAGCCTCACCCCAGGGGTTGAAGCTTTCTTT
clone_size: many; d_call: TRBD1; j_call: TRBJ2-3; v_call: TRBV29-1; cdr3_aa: CSVLGQGPGDTQYF; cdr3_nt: TGCAGCGTGCTGGGACAGGGGCCCGGAGATACGCAGTATTTT
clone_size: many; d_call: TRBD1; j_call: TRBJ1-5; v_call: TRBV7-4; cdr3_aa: CASSQGVVCQPQHF; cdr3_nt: TGTGCCAGCAGCCAGGGGGTAGTTTGCCAGCCCCAGCATTTT
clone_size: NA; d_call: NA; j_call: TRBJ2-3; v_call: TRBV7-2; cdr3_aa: CASSLQTSRLTDTQYF; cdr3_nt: TGTGCCAGCAGCTTACAGACTAGTCGCCTAACAGATACGCAGTATTTT
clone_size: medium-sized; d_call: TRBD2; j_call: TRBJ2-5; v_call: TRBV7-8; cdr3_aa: CASSLGGLAGVQETQYF; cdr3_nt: TGTGCCAGCAGCTTAGGTGGACTAGCGGGGGTCCAAGAGACCCAGTACTTC
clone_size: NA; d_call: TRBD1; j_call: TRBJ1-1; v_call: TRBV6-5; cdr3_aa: CASSSTGEKNTEAFF; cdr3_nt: TGTGCCAGCAGTTCCACAGGGGAAAAGAACACTGAAGCTTTCTTT
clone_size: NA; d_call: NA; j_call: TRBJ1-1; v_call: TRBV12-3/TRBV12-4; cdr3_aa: CASTPQGRITEAFF; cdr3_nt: TGTGCCAGTACCCCACAGGGAAGAATCACTGAAGCTTTCTTT
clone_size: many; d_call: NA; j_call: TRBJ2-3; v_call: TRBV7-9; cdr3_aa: CASLGLTGLPDTQYF; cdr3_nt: TGTGCCAGCCTAGGATTGACAGGACTCCCAGATACGCAGTATTTT
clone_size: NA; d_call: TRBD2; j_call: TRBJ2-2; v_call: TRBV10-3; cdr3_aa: CAISEVSGARTGELFF; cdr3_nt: TGTGCCATCAGTGAGGTTAGCGGGGCGAGGACCGGGGAGCTGTTTTTT
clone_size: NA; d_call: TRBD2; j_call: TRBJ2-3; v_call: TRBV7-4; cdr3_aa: CASSLVAGGLGTDTQYF; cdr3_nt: TGTGCCAGCAGCTTAGTCGCGGGGGGGCTGGGCACAGATACGCAGTATTTT
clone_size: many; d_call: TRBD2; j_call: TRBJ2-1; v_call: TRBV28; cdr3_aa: CASSGAGGPNNEQFF; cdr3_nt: TGTGCCAGCAGTGGAGCGGGGGGGCCTAACAATGAGCAGTTCTTC
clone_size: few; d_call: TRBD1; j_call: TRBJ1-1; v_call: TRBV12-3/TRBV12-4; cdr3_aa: CASSPRSRGQIEAFF; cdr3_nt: TGTGCCAGCAGTCCTCGTAGTAGGGGACAGATCGAAGCTTTCTTT
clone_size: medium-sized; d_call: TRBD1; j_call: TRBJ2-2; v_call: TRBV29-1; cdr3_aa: CSARGSGELFF; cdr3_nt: TGCAGCGCCAGGGGGTCCGGGGAGCTGTTTTTT
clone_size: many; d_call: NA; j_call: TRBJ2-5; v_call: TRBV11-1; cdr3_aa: CASSHPGAILETQYF; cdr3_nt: TGTGCCAGCAGCCATCCGGGAGCCATCCTGGAGACCCAGTACTTC
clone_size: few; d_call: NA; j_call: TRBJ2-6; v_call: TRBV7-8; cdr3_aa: CASSLEQNSGANVLTF; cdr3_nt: TGTGCCAGCAGCTTAGAACAGAACTCTGGGGCCAACGTCCTGACTTTC
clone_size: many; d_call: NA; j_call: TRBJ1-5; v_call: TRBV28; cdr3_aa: CASSIFRRASHF; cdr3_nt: TGTGCCAGCAGTATTTTCAGGAGGGCCTCGCATTTT
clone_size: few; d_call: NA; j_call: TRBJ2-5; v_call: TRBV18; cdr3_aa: CASSPGGESETQYF; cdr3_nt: TGTGCCAGCTCACCAGGCGGGGAATCAGAGACCCAGTACTTC
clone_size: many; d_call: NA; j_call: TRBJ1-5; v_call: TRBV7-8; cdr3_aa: CASSLAVASRDQPQHF; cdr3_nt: TGTGCCAGCAGCTTAGCGGTGGCTTCTCGGGATCAGCCCCAGCATTTT
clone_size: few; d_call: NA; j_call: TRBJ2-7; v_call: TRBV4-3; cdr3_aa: CASSHKGNRAYEQYF; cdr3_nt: TGCGCCAGCAGCCATAAGGGGAACAGGGCCTACGAGCAGTACTTC
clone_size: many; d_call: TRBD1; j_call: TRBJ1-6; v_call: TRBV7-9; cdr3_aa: CASSSYGQGDNSPLHF; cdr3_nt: TGTGCCAGCAGCTCCTACGGACAGGGAGATAATTCACCCCTCCACTTT
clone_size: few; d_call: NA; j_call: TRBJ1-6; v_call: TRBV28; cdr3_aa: CASTLDQGKSPLHF; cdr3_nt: TGTGCCAGCACCCTAGACCAGGGGAAATCACCCCTCCACTTT
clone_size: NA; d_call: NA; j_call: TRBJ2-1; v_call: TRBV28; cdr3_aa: CASSFGVALTYNEQFF; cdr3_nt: TGTGCCAGCAGTTTTGGAGTAGCGCTTACCTACAATGAGCAGTTCTTC
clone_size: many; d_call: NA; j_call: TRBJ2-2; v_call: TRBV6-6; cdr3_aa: CASSYSGVATGELFF; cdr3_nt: TGTGCCAGCAGTTACTCTGGGGTAGCTACCGGGGAGCTGTTTTTT
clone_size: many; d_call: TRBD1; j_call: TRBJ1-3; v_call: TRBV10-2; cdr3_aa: CASSESLGGTSGNTIYF; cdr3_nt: TGCGCCAGCAGTGAGTCGTTAGGGGGCACATCTGGAAACACCATATATTTT